The 32 T cell receptor beta chains listed next were all sequenced from one sample in a study of shared T cell receptors in the human thymus. Profiled with immunoSEQ multiplex PCR; TCRdb holds only in-frame clones, not every one. The sample shows some 700,000 clones, roughly 90% of them seen only once. These same records also appear under a second study, on human thymus T cells.

Material for sequencing was thymocytes. These receptors came from a boy less than two years old with a congenital heart defect.

The chain uses TRBV2 and TRBJ2-5; 12 nucleotides match TRBD2. Germline V gene sequence: CDR1 SNHLY, CDR2 FYNNEI. This CDR3 spans 15 amino acids. V lost 5 bases, J lost 2 bases, and 3 bases stayed unmatched. The DNA of the CDR3 is TGTGCCAGCAGTTCCGGACTAGCGGGGCAAGAGACCCAGTACTTC. Translated, it gives CASSSGLAGQETQYF.

This chain uses TRBV9 with TRBJ2-1; D is possibly TRBD2 (6 bases). Trimming pared 7 bases from V and 10 bases from J, leaving 9 bases between. The germline V gene encodes CDR1 SGDLS and CDR2 YYNGEE. This CDR3 spans 10 amino acids. The CDR3 region has the DNA TGTGCCAGCGGCGCGGGAGAGCAGTTCTTC. It translates to CASGAGEQFF.

The genes are TRBV28 and TRBJ2-5, with TRBD2 matching 12 bases. The CDR3 covers 14 residues. In germline, CDR1 is MDHEN, CDR2 SYDVKM. After removal of 6 bases from V and 4 bases from J, the junction contained 3 bases not matched to a gene. The chain's CDR3 is CASSPTSGGETQYF. The CDR3 DNA follows: TGTGCCAGCAGCCCGACTAGCGGGGGAGAGACCCAGTACTTC.

The chain links TRBV12-5 to TRBJ2-3; 11 nucleotides line up with TRBD2. The CDR3 loop spans 20 amino acids. Per germline, CDR1 LGHNT and CDR2 FRNRAP. Losses at the gene ends were 0 bases for V and 0 bases for J; bases not matched to a gene: 11. CDR3 amino acids: CASGLVSPGTSGSSTDTQYF. DNA for the CDR3: TGTGCTAGTGGTTTGGTATCCCCCGGGACTAGCGGCTCTAGCACAGATACGCAGTATTTT.

V is TRBV6-5 and J is TRBJ1-5, with TRBD1 matching 10 bases. Germline V gene sequence: CDR1 MNHEY, CDR2 SVGAGI. CDR3 length equals 16 residues. V shed 2 bases, J shed 5 bases, and the junction held 6 bases outside the gene matches. CDR3 nucleotide sequence: TGTGCCAGCAGTTACAAGGCGACAGGGGGCCATCAGCCCCAGCATTTT. This translates into CASSYKATGGHQPQHF.

The J gene is TRBJ1-5, the V gene TRBV11-2, with TRBD1 identical over 9 bases. CDR1 and CDR2 from the germline V gene are SGHAT and FQNNGV. This CDR3 region has 15 residues. After removal of 5 bases from V and 3 bases from J, the junction contained 5 bases not matched to a gene. The CDR3 bases are TGTGCCAGCAGCGTCGGGACAGGGTTCAATCAGCCCCAGCATTTT. Its protein is CASSVGTGFNQPQHF.

The gene calls are TRBV15 and TRBJ2-7; 8 bases match TRBD2. The CDR3 has 17 amino acids. Trimming cost V 0 bases and J 2 bases; bases outside gene matches: 9. Germline V gives CDR1 LNHNV, CDR2 YYDKDF (reference sequence). The CDR3 loop is CATSRDHGGRTTYEQYF. CDR3 DNA: TGTGCCACCAGCAGAGATCACGGCGGGAGGACGACCTACGAGCAGTACTTC.

This sequence joins TRBV30 and TRBJ1-2; 10 nucleotides align to TRBD1. V shed 5 bases, J shed 4 bases, and the junction held 7 bases outside the gene matches. Germline V gene sequence: CDR1 GTSNPN, CDR2 SVGIG (reference sequence). The CDR3 is 14 amino acids. The CDR3 coding sequence is TGTGCCTGGGGGACAGGGGCCCTTGTCTATGGCTACACCTTC. Its translation is CAWGTGALVYGYTF.

This chain links TRBV7-2 with TRBJ2-3; 9 bases agree with TRBD2. This CDR3 region has 16 residues. Germline V gene data show CDR1 as SGHTA and CDR2 as FQGNSA. V shed 1 base and J 0 bases; nucleotides not matched to a gene: 2. CDR3 in amino acids: CASSLGTSVSTDTQYF. The DNA for the CDR3 is TGTGCCAGCAGCTTAGGGACTAGCGTTAGCACAGATACGCAGTATTTT. Full variable domain (rest looked up from reference TRBV7-2 and TRBJ2-3): GAGVSQSPSNKVTEKGKDVELRCDPISGHTALYWYRQSLGQGLEFLIYFQGNSAPDKSGLPSDRFSAERTGGSVSTLTIQRTQQEDSAVYLCASSLGTSVSTDTQYFGPGTRLTVL.

The chain uses TRBV7-9 and TRBJ2-5; the match to TRBD2 covers 10 bases. Trimming removed 3 bases from V and 2 bases from J; junction bases left unmatched: 3. The CDR3 extends over 15 amino acids. Germline V lookup: CDR1 SEHNR, CDR2 FQNEAQ (reference sequence). In DNA form, the CDR3 reads TGTGCCAGCAGCTTTGAGCGGGAGGGACAAGAGACCCAGTACTTC. This codes for CASSFEREGQETQYF.

The rearrangement joins TRBV6-5 to TRBJ1-4; TRBD1 aligns across 9 bases. The V gene's germline CDR1 is MNHEY and CDR2 SVGAGI. This CDR3 has 15 residues. V dropped 5 bases and J dropped 7; count of bases not matched to a gene: 8. The CDR3: CASSPTGGSGEKLFF. DNA for the CDR3: TGTGCCAGCAGTCCCACAGGGGGCTCGGGTGAAAAACTGTTTTTT.

The chain is built from TRBV19 and TRBJ1-1; possible D gene TRBD1, 6 bases. Germline V CDR1 and CDR2: LNHDA, SQIVND (reference sequence). Trimming stripped 0 bases from V and 2 bases from J, with 13 bases between. The CDR3 runs 16 residues. The CDR3 region is CASSIDPGQRNTEAFF. Here the CDR3 DNA reads TGTGCCAGTAGTATAGATCCCGGACAGAGAAACACTGAAGCTTTCTTT. Based on the CDR3 plus reference TRBV19 and TRBJ1-1, the full variable domain is DGGITQSPKYLFRKEGQNVTLSCEQNLNHDAMYWYRQDPGQGLRLIYYSQIVNDFQKGDIAEGYSVSREKKESFPLTVTSAQKNPTAFYLCASSIDPGQRNTEAFFGQGTRLTVV.

The chain is built from TRBV6-4 and TRBJ1-2; TRBD1 matches 9 bases. V shed 6 bases, J shed 3 bases, and the junction held 11 bases outside the gene matches. The CDR3 has 16 amino acids. The V gene's germline CDR1 is MRHNA and CDR2 SNTAGT. CDR3: CASRERDRDAHYGYTF. DNA of the CDR3: TGTGCCAGCAGAGAAAGGGACAGGGACGCGCACTATGGCTACACCTTC.

The chain couples TRBV14 to TRBJ2-3; D is unresolved. Germline V gene lookup returns CDR1 SGHDN and CDR2 FVKESK. This CDR3 spans 15 amino acids. V dropped 1 base and J dropped 1 base, with 9 bases sitting between them. The CDR3 bases are TGTGCCAGCAGCCAAGGAGCCCAGGGCACAGATACGCAGTATTTT. Amino acids: CASSQGAQGTDTQYF.

DNA for the CDR3: TGTGCCTCCTGGGGGGGTGCGTTGAACACTGAAGCTTTCTTT. As protein: CASWGGALNTEAFF. The chain recombines TRBV19 with TRBJ1-1, with a possible D match to TRBD1 (5 bases). The V gene lost 11 bases and the J gene lost 0 bases, with 16 bases spanning the gap. This CDR3 region has 14 residues. Germline assignment: CDR1 LNHDA and CDR2 SQIVND (reference sequence).

The count of this clone is one. The junction shows a germline mismatch at one end, possibly a read error. CDR3 protein: CASSLGARREGHAW. The DNA of the CDR3 is TGTGCCAGCAGCTTAGGGGCTAGGCGGGAGGGCCACGCTTGG. The chain uses TRBV7-2 and TRBJ2-7, with 9 bases lining up with TRBD2. Per germline, CDR1 SGHTA and CDR2 FQGNSA. This CDR3 is built from 14 residues.

The rearrangement joins TRBV28 to TRBJ1-4; tentatively, D is TRBD1 (5 bases). CDR1 is MDHEN and CDR2 is SYDVKM in the germline V gene. With 4 bases removed from V and 5 bases from J, the gap between germline ends came to 20 bases. The CDR3 runs 17 residues. CDR3 protein: CASSSGHMGRENEKLFF. As DNA, the CDR3 is TGTGCCAGCAGTTCAGGACATATGGGACGGGAGAATGAAAAACTGTTTTTT.

This chain links TRBV7-2 with TRBJ2-5; 7 positions agree with TRBD1. This CDR3 contains 18 residues. V was clipped by 5 bases and J by 5 bases; unmatched bases: 20. In germline, CDR1 is SGHTA, CDR2 FQGNSA. CDR3 sequence reads: CASSLRPTGSTSWETQYF. The CDR3 DNA follows: TGTGCCAGCAGCCTCAGGCCGACAGGGAGTACCTCCTGGGAGACCCAGTACTTC.

This clone is a singleton in its sample. CDR3 nucleotides: TGTGCCAGCAGCTCAGACAATGAGCAGTTCTTC. This sequence encodes CASSSDNEQFF. This chain links TRBV7-6 with TRBJ2-1; D is unclear. The CDR3 loop spans 11 amino acids. V was trimmed by 4 bases and J by 5 bases, leaving 3 bases between them. Germline V gene data show CDR1 as SGHVS and CDR2 as FNYEAQ.

CDR3 protein: CASSLPTGEQYF. In DNA, the CDR3 is TGTGCCAGCAGCCTACCGACAGGGGAGCAGTACTTC. The rearrangement links TRBV5-4 to TRBJ2-7, with TRBD1 identical over 7 bases. Germline V lookup: CDR1 SGHNT, CDR2 YYREEE (reference sequence). V lost 4 bases, J lost 7 bases, and 5 bases stayed unmatched. The length of the CDR3 is 12 residues.

The chain recombines TRBV10-1 with TRBJ2-2, with TRBD1 identical over 8 bases. Per germline, CDR1 WNHNN and CDR2 SYGVQD (reference sequence). The CDR3 has 17 residues. J lost 2 bases, V lost 0 bases, and 5 bases had no gene match. CDR3 DNA: TGCGCCAGCAGTGAGTCCCCGGGACAGGTTAACACCGGGGAGCTGTTTTTT. Its protein product is CASSESPGQVNTGELFF.

The V call is TRBV5-1, the J call TRBJ2-5; the D is unclear. The CDR3 consists of 13 residues. Germline lookup yields CDR1 SGHRS and CDR2 YFSETQ. V dropped 0 bases and J dropped 3 bases, with 6 bases sitting between them. Here the CDR3 reads CASSLDRKETQYF. The DNA for the CDR3 is TGCGCCAGCAGCTTGGATCGTAAAGAGACCCAGTACTTC.

This rearrangement joins TRBV14 to TRBJ2-7, with TRBD2 matching 10 bases. In germline, CDR1 is SGHDN, CDR2 FVKESK. The ends lost 0 bases at V and 5 bases at J; junction bases unmatched: 16. There are 19 residues in the CDR3. The DNA for the CDR3 is TGTGCCAGCAGCCAAGAAGTCCGGACGCCTAGCGGGAGAGAGGACGAGCAGTACTTC. It codes for CASSQEVRTPSGREDEQYF.

V gene TRBV4-1 combines with J gene TRBJ2-5, with 11 bases lining up with TRBD2. J was trimmed by 1 base and V by 4 bases; bases with no gene match: 8. This CDR3 region has 17 residues. Germline CDR1 reads MGHRA; CDR2 reads YSYEKL. The DNA for the CDR3 is TGCGCCAGCAGCCCAGGGGGGACTAGCGGACTCCAAGAGACCCAGTACTTC. It encodes CASSPGGTSGLQETQYF.

Here the CDR3 reads CASSRRGDSGIPAKNIQYF. The CDR3 DNA follows: TGTGCCAGCAGCCGACGCGGGGATAGCGGGATTCCAGCCAAAAACATTCAGTACTTC. V gene TRBV27 combines with J gene TRBJ2-4, with TRBD2 identical over 8 bases. J gave up 0 bases and V 6 bases, and 16 bases lay outside the gene matches. CDR1 and CDR2 from the germline V gene are MNHEY and SMNVEV (reference sequence). The CDR3 spans 19 residues.

The chain couples TRBV6-5 to TRBJ2-5; possibly TRBD2 for D (6 bases). The DNA matches TRBJ2-7 better at its end, which makes the J call doubtful. CDR3 length equals 11 residues. In germline, CDR1 is MNHEY, CDR2 SVGAGI. CDR3 bases: TGTGCCACCAGGACTACCTACGAGCAGTACTTC. Its protein is CATRTTYEQYF.

The rearrangement uses TRBV29-1 and TRBJ2-1; D is ambiguous. CDR1 SQVTM and CDR2 ANQGSEA come from the germline V gene. This CDR3 contains 14 residues. Trimming removed 6 bases at V and 0 bases at J, with 12 bases between. CDR3 DNA: TGCAGCGTCATGTGGGCGAGCTCCTACAATGAGCAGTTCTTC. Its translation is CSVMWASSYNEQFF.

The CDR3 DNA reads TGTGCCAGCAGCCTGGCGGCTAGCGAGCGCAATGAGCAGTTCTTC. This gives the protein CASSLAASERNEQFF. The chain combines TRBV7-2 with TRBJ2-1; tentatively, D is TRBD2 (6 bases). The germline gives CDR1 SGHTA, CDR2 FQGNSA. This CDR3 spans 15 amino acids. The V gene lost 5 bases and the J gene lost 6 bases, with 17 bases spanning the gap.

V and J are TRBV5-4 and TRBJ2-3; a possible D gene is TRBD2 (6 bases). The CDR3 covers 17 residues. Germline V gives CDR1 SGHNT, CDR2 YYREEE (reference sequence). V was clipped by 6 bases and J by 2 bases, with 22 bases between them. CDR3 DNA: TGTGCCAGCACCGAGACGGGAGTTTGGACGGTCACAGATACGCAGTATTTT. As protein: CASTETGVWTVTDTQYF.

The V and J genes are TRBV4-3 and TRBJ2-5; TRBD2 matches at 11 bases. This CDR3 spans 16 amino acids. V was clipped by 3 bases and J by 4 bases; unmatched bases: 7. The germline V gene encodes CDR1 LGHNA and CDR2 YSLEER. The CDR3 nucleotides are TGCGCCAGCAGCCACACCGGACTAGCGGGTGGAGAGACCCAGTACTTC. Its protein is CASSHTGLAGGETQYF.

This chain uses TRBV2 with TRBJ2-7, with TRBD1 identical over 9 bases. In germline, CDR1 is SNHLY, CDR2 FYNNEI. CDR3 length: 12 residues. Trimming took 10 bases from V and 6 from J; bases not matched to a gene: 7. The DNA of the CDR3 is TGTGCCATTCCGGACAGGGGAGGCGAGCAGTACTTC. It specifies CAIPDRGGEQYF.

The chain links TRBV5-5 to TRBJ2-7, with a possible D match to TRBD1 (6 bases). This CDR3 region has 15 residues. V gave up 0 bases and J gave up 2 bases, with 12 bases separating them. The germline gives CDR1 SGHKS, CDR2 YYEKEE (reference sequence). Here the CDR3 DNA reads TGTGCCAGCAGCTTGGGAGGGGGATCGGCCTACGAGCAGTACTTC. This encodes CASSLGGGSAYEQYF.